This passage covers 20 T cell receptor beta chains from one sample sequenced in a study of T cell responses to AZD1222 COVID-19 vaccine. TCRdb's table, derived via immunoSEQ multiplex PCR, lists solely in-frame clones and lacks some. The repertoire includes 250,000 to 300,000 clones, about 94% of them detected once, and 0.5% to 0.7% sits in the top ten. The sequencing used peripheral blood, collected 28 days after the second AZD1222 dose. Source of these receptors: an adult who received the AZD1222 COVID-19 vaccine.

This clone has only one observation. This sequence joins TRBV27 and TRBJ1-2, with a possible D match to TRBD1 (5 bases). This CDR3 spans 15 amino acids. Germline lookup yields CDR1 MNHEY and CDR2 SMNVEV (reference sequence). The V gene lost 0 bases and the J gene lost 0 bases, with 8 bases spanning the gap. The CDR3 DNA is TGTGCCAGCAGTTTATCGGGGGGAACTAACTATGGCTACACCTTC. This sequence encodes CASSLSGGTNYGYTF.

This sequence joins TRBV19 and TRBJ2-1; 11 positions agree with TRBD1. The junction had 4 bases not matched to a gene; V was cut back by 4 bases and J by 8 bases. The CDR3 is 14 amino acids. The V gene's germline CDR1 is LNHDA and CDR2 SQIVND (reference sequence). In DNA form, the CDR3 reads TGTGCCAGTAGTAATGGACAGGGGGCCTATGAGCAGTTCTTC. It translates to CASSNGQGAYEQFF.

The chain links TRBV6-1 to TRBJ1-6; no clear D gene. V shed 2 bases and J shed 9 bases, with 17 bases lying between them. Per the germline V gene, CDR1 is MNHNS and CDR2 is SASEGT. The CDR3 has 16 amino acids. The CDR3 sequence: CASSESTATYRSPLHF. CDR3 in DNA: TGTGCCAGCAGTGAATCTACCGCCACGTATCGTTCACCCCTCCACTTT.

Only one count was recorded for this clone. CDR3 nucleotides: TGTGCCAGCAGCTGGGGGCCAGGGTTCTCCTACGAGCAGTACTTC. As protein: CASSWGPGFSYEQYF. The chain has TRBV5-6 and TRBJ2-7; TRBD1 is a possible D gene (6 bases). CDR3 length: 15 amino acids. Germline V gene data show CDR1 as SGHDT and CDR2 as YYEEEE. Trimming took 3 bases from V and 0 from J, leaving 13 bases between them.

The chain joins TRBV5-1 to TRBJ1-2; 9 nucleotides line up with TRBD1. The V segment lost 1 base and the J segment 6 bases; nucleotides outside the gene matches: 4. The CDR3 loop spans 14 amino acids. Germline lookup yields CDR1 SGHRS and CDR2 YFSETQ. CDR3 loop: CASSLSTGGHGYTF. The CDR3 nucleotides are TGCGCCAGCAGCTTGTCGACAGGGGGACATGGCTACACCTTC.

The count of this clone is one. The rearrangement links TRBV5-1 to TRBJ2-1; TRBD2 matches 8 bases. The CDR3 totals 17 residues. Germline V gene lookup returns CDR1 SGHRS and CDR2 YFSETQ. V trimming: 3 bases; J trimming: 3 bases; junction bases outside the gene matches: 11. The CDR3 here is CASSWAGSGVNYNEQFF. The DNA for the CDR3 is TGCGCCAGCAGCTGGGCGGGTAGCGGGGTTAACTACAATGAGCAGTTCTTC.

This chain connects TRBV5-1 to TRBJ2-2, with D possibly being TRBD1 or TRBD2 (6 bases each). The CDR3 contains 15 residues. The germline V and J ends were trimmed by 7 bases and 3 bases, with 16 bases remaining between them. The germline CDR1 and CDR2 sequences are SGHRS and YFSETQ. The CDR3 sequence: CASVQDGGDTGELFF. CDR3 in DNA: TGCGCCAGCGTACAAGACGGGGGCGACACCGGGGAGCTGTTTTTT. The entire variable domain, with the rest obtained from reference TRBV5-1 and TRBJ2-2, is as follows: KAGVTQTPRYLIKTRGQQVTLSCSPISGHRSVSWYQQTPGQGLQFLFEYFSETQRNKGNFPGRFSGRQFSNSRSEMNVSTLELGDSALYLCASVQDGGDTGELFFGEGSRLTVL.

V gene TRBV20-1 combines with J gene TRBJ1-1; 7 nucleotides match TRBD1. The CDR3 has 12 amino acids. J lost 7 bases, V lost 3 bases, and 5 bases had no gene match. Germline V gene lookup returns CDR1 DFQATT and CDR2 SNEGSKA (reference sequence). CDR3 protein: CSASETGNEAFF. In DNA, the CDR3 is TGCAGTGCTAGTGAGACAGGGAATGAAGCTTTCTTT.

The genes are TRBV24-1 and TRBJ2-1, with 7 positions matching TRBD2. V shed 5 bases and J 1 base; nucleotides not matched to a gene: 4. CDR1 is KGHDR, CDR2 SFDVKD, per germline. The CDR3 is 15 residues long. Here the CDR3 reads CATSGGGRSYNEQFF. The CDR3 DNA is TGTGCCACCAGTGGCGGGGGTAGATCCTACAATGAGCAGTTCTTC.

CDR3 loop: CATSRQPTSGDNEQFF. DNA of the CDR3: TGTGCCACCAGCAGACAACCGACTAGCGGAGACAATGAGCAGTTCTTC. This chain uses TRBV15 with TRBJ2-1; 9 bases match TRBD2. V was clipped by 2 bases and J by 5 bases; unmatched bases: 7. Germline CDR1 and CDR2: LNHNV and YYDKDF (reference sequence). CDR3 length equals 16 residues. The full variable domain, with the rest looked up from reference TRBV15 and TRBJ2-1, is DAMVIQNPRYQVTQFGKPVTLSCSQTLNHNVMYWYQQKSSQAPKLLFHYYDKDFNNEADTPDNFQSRRPNTSFCFLDIRSPGLGDTAMYLCATSRQPTSGDNEQFFGPGTRLTVL.

Concerning this clone: Other DNA sequences within the sample encode an identical CDR3. The chain couples TRBV28 to TRBJ1-2; D may be TRBD1 (5 bases). The CDR3 covers 13 residues. V lost 2 bases, J lost 3 bases, and 7 bases lay in between. Germline CDR1 reads MDHEN; CDR2 reads SYDVKM. The CDR3 reads CASSLGTYYGYTF. The DNA of the CDR3 is TGTGCCAGCAGTTTAGGGACTTACTATGGCTACACCTTC.

The table lists this clone with a count of one. The J gene is TRBJ2-5, the V gene TRBV15; D is possibly TRBD2 (6 bases). The V end lost 7 bases, the J end lost 5 bases, and 17 bases lay between the germline ends. Germline V gene data show CDR1 as LNHNV and CDR2 as YYDKDF (reference sequence). This CDR3 has 14 residues. Written as DNA, the CDR3 is TGTGCCACCACCCTATGGGGTAGCGGCGAGACCCAGTACTTC. Translated: CATTLWGSGETQYF.

The chain couples TRBV5-1 to TRBJ1-1; D is ambiguous. V lost 4 bases to trimming and J lost 1 base, with 11 bases between them. This CDR3 has 14 residues. CDR1 SGHRS and CDR2 YFSETQ come from the germline V gene. CDR3 nucleotides: TGCGCCAGCAGCAGCGGACGGCAGAACACTGAAGCTTTCTTT. Amino acids: CASSSGRQNTEAFF.

This sequence joins TRBV18 and TRBJ1-6, with 11 bases matching TRBD1. CDR3 length: 15 amino acids. Germline loops: CDR1 KGHSH, CDR2 LQKENI. J was trimmed by 7 bases and V by 3 bases; bases with no gene match: 2. CDR3 in DNA: TGTGCCAGCTCACCCGGACAGGGGGCGAATTCACCCCTCCACTTT. This codes for CASSPGQGANSPLHF.

This chain connects TRBV28 to TRBJ2-3, with 10 bases lining up with TRBD2. The ends lost 6 bases at V and 2 bases at J; junction bases unmatched: 5. CDR3 length: 15 amino acids. Germline V gives CDR1 MDHEN, CDR2 SYDVKM. The CDR3 region has the DNA TGTGCCAGCAGACAGCGGGGGGGCCCCACAGATACGCAGTATTTT. Its translation is CASRQRGGPTDTQYF. Using reference TRBV28 and TRBJ2-3 for the parts outside the CDR3, the full variable domain is DVKVTQSSRYLVKRTGEKVFLECVQDMDHENMFWYRQDPGLGLRLIYFSYDVKMKEKGDIPEGYSVSREKKERFSLILESASTNQTSMYLCASRQRGGPTDTQYFGPGTRLTVL.

This rearrangement joins TRBV5-4 to TRBJ2-7; 10 bases map to TRBD1. Looked up from germline, CDR1 is SGHNT and CDR2 is YYREEE (reference sequence). The CDR3 loop spans 15 amino acids. With V trimmed by 4 bases and J by 3 bases, 7 bases remained unmatched. This chain's CDR3 is CASSRDRGTYYEQYF. In nucleotides, the CDR3 is TGTGCCAGCAGCCGGGACAGGGGAACGTACTACGAGCAGTACTTC.

This chain links TRBV7-2 with TRBJ2-7; 8 nucleotides line up with TRBD1. V lost 3 bases and J lost 2; bases outside the gene matches: 3. The CDR3 sequence is 14 residues long. Germline V gene sequence: CDR1 SGHTA, CDR2 FQGNSA. Here the CDR3 reads CASSLDRVAYEQYF. The CDR3, as DNA: TGTGCCAGCAGCTTGGACAGGGTCGCCTACGAGCAGTACTTC. The full variable domain, rest sourced from reference TRBV7-2 and TRBJ2-7, is GAGVSQSPSNKVTEKGKDVELRCDPISGHTALYWYRQSLGQGLEFLIYFQGNSAPDKSGLPSDRFSAERTGGSVSTLTIQRTQQEDSAVYLCASSLDRVAYEQYFGPGTRLTVT.

The V call is TRBV4-1, the J call TRBJ1-2; D unresolved. Germline CDR1 MGHRA, CDR2 YSYEKL. V dropped 2 bases and J dropped 8 bases, with 12 bases sitting between them. This CDR3 contains 13 residues. CDR3 sequence: CASSQLPYGGYTF. The CDR3 DNA sequence: TGCGCCAGCAGCCAACTACCTTATGGGGGCTACACCTTC.

The chain's CDR3 is CASSLGQFSGNTIYF. DNA of the CDR3: TGCGCCAGCAGCCTTGGACAGTTCTCTGGAAACACCATATATTTT. The J gene is TRBJ1-3, the V gene TRBV5-1; weak D call: TRBD1 (6 bases). CDR3 size: 15 residues. V dropped 4 bases and J dropped 0 bases, with 11 bases sitting between them. CDR1 is SGHRS, CDR2 YFSETQ, per germline. The variable domain in full, with the rest retrieved from reference TRBV5-1 and TRBJ1-3, is KAGVTQTPRYLIKTRGQQVTLSCSPISGHRSVSWYQQTPGQGLQFLFEYFSETQRNKGNFPGRFSGRQFSNSRSEMNVSTLELGDSALYLCASSLGQFSGNTIYFGEGSWLTVV.

This chain links TRBV28 with TRBJ1-1, with D hard to call. This CDR3 is 10 amino acids long. Germline CDR1 MDHEN, CDR2 SYDVKM. V lost 6 bases to trimming and J lost 4 bases, with 3 bases between them. The CDR3: CASSGTEAFF. In DNA form, the CDR3 reads TGTGCCAGCAGCGGCACTGAAGCTTTCTTT.